Sequencing of this T cell receptor beta chain was carried out in a study of T cell responses to AZD1222 COVID-19 vaccine. Study background: Second-dose intervals near 4 or 12 weeks were combined. Study-wide results and limits: The study identified only six AZD1222 recipients as seropositive at baseline. Most donors were white British and more were female, and clonal diversity was possibly underestimated. Sampling captured repertoires only after the peak T cell response.

A remark on this clone: No antigen is known for it.

Sequencing used immunoSEQ multiplex PCR; TCRdb keeps in-frame clones, though not all of them. The sample consists of 200,000 or so clones, almost 95% of them appearing once. Source: peripheral blood, taken on day 0 of AZD1222 vaccination. This receptor was obtained from an adult in good health.

The CDR3 sequence is CASLTPLGQAGESEAFF. The CDR3 region has the DNA TGTGCCAGCCTGACACCGTTAGGACAGGCGGGGGAGTCTGAAGCTTTCTTT. This chain uses TRBV28 with TRBJ1-1; 7 bases map to TRBD1. CDR1 and CDR2 from the germline V gene are MDHEN and SYDVKM. The CDR3 totals 17 residues. The V segment lost 8 bases and the J segment 6 bases; nucleotides outside the gene matches: 21.